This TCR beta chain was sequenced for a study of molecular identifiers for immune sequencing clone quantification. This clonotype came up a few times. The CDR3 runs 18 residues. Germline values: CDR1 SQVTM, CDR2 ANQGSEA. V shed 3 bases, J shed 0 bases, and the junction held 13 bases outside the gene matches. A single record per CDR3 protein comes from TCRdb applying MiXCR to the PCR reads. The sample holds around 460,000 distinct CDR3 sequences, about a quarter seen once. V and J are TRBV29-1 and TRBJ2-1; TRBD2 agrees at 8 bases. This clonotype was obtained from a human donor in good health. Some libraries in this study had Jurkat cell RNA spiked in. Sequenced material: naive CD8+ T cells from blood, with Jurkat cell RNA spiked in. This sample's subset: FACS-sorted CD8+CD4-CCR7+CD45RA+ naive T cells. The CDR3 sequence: CSVDGSRLASSSYNEQFF. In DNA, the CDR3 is TGCAGCGTTGATGGTTCTCGACTAGCGTCGAGCTCCTACAATGAGCAGTTCTTC.